The 5 T cell receptor beta chains below were found in one sample sequenced in a study of memory CD4+ T cells and cytomegalovirus serostatus. The data were produced by immunoSEQ multiplex PCR, yet TCRdb's version contains in-frame clones alone and is incomplete. Of about 61,000 clones detected, about three quarters appear once; the ten largest clones hold less than 0.6%. Single viable CD3+CD4+CD8-CD45RO+ cells were sorted as the memory CD4+ T cells. Sequenced material: memory CD4+ T cells from blood. The origin of the receptors is an adult in good health and CMV-seronegative. Some clones in this sample may be carry-over from other donors' samples.

The rearrangement uses TRBV7-2 and TRBJ2-2; 8 nucleotides match TRBD2. Germline CDR1 reads SGHTA; CDR2 reads FQGNSA. After removal of 2 bases from V and 6 bases from J, the junction contained 2 bases not matched to a gene. The length of the CDR3 is 14 residues. In DNA form, the CDR3 reads TGTGCCAGCAGCTTACCGGGAGGGGCCGGGGAGCTGTTTTTT. Protein sequence: CASSLPGGAGELFF. The full variable domain, with the rest looked up from reference TRBV7-2 and TRBJ2-2, is GAGVSQSPSNKVTEKGKDVELRCDPISGHTALYWYRQSLGQGLEFLIYFQGNSAPDKSGLPSDRFSAERTGGSVSTLTIQRTQQEDSAVYLCASSLPGGAGELFFGEGSRLTVL.

This chain connects TRBV5-1 to TRBJ1-1, with D hard to call. CDR1 and CDR2 (germline): SGHRS, YFSETQ. The ends were cut back, 1 base at V and 4 bases at J, with 8 bases in the middle. The CDR3 runs to 13 residues. This chain's CDR3 is CASSLTGPTEAFF. In DNA form, the CDR3 reads TGCGCCAGCAGCTTGACCGGCCCCACTGAAGCTTTCTTT. Full variable domain (outside the CDR3, taken from reference TRBV5-1 and TRBJ1-1): KAGVTQTPRYLIKTRGQQVTLSCSPISGHRSVSWYQQTPGQGLQFLFEYFSETQRNKGNFPGRFSGRQFSNSRSEMNVSTLELGDSALYLCASSLTGPTEAFFGQGTRLTVV.

Written as DNA, the CDR3 is TGTGCCAGCAGCCCAAAGCGGAGGCGGACAGATACGCAGTATTTT. It is translated as CASSPKRRRTDTQYF. The rearrangement uses TRBV7-9 and TRBJ2-3; the D gene is possibly TRBD2 (5 bases). This CDR3 spans 15 amino acids. V dropped 5 bases and J dropped 3 bases, with 15 bases sitting between them. The germline gives CDR1 SEHNR, CDR2 FQNEAQ (reference sequence).

This clone was seen more than once but under ten times. The V and J genes are TRBV18 and TRBJ2-1; D perhaps matches TRBD2 (7 bases). The CDR3 contains 14 residues. Germline-derived CDR1 and CDR2 are KGHSH and LQKENI. V gave up 3 bases and J gave up 6 bases, with 12 bases separating them. The CDR3 protein is CASSPPGGGNEQFF. The CDR3 DNA reads TGTGCCAGCTCACCTCCGGGGGGCGGCAATGAGCAGTTCTTC. Based on the CDR3 plus reference TRBV18 and TRBJ2-1, the full variable domain is NAGVMQNPRHLVRRRGQEARLRCSPMKGHSHVYWYRQLPEEGLKFMVYLQKENIIDESGMPKERFSAEFPKEGPSILRIQQVVRGDSAAYFCASSPPGGGNEQFFGPGTRLTVL.

This clone was observed a few times. The chain has TRBV10-3 and TRBJ1-4; D gene unclear. Germline lookup yields CDR1 ENHRY and CDR2 SYGVKD. The CDR3 contains 14 residues. Trimming took 6 bases from V and 1 from J, leaving 9 bases between them. The CDR3: CAIRKDRTNEKLFF. CDR3 DNA: TGTGCCATCAGGAAAGACCGAACTAATGAAAAACTGTTTTTT.